This T cell receptor beta chain was sequenced in a study of T-cell reconstitution after alpha-beta-depleted transplantation in children. Details on this clonotype: Antigen unknown.

Preparing the TCRbeta library involved the use of unique molecular identifiers. From the PCR reads, TCRdb called clonotypes with MiXCR, one entry per CDR3 protein. This repertoire shows 450,000 to 550,000 distinct CDR3 sequences, roughly 11% found once; its top ten account for 14%. General observations from the study: There were some patients whose high TCRbeta diversity at day 60 came from surviving recipient T cells and thymic progenitors. The study reportedly traced alpha-beta T cells about two months after transplant to several hundred expanded graft clones. Hyperexpanded clones declined; after one year, newly produced T cells mostly supplied diversity.

The source of this sequence is a female patient aged 2-10 years who had a stem cell transplant for aplastic anemia, so the T cells may come from the graft donor. Sample: PBMCs, mostly from graft donor cells, taken 180 days after TCRalphabeta/CD19-depleted stem cell transplant.

Written as DNA, the CDR3 is TGCAGTGCTACAACCGGGACAGGGGATTTGAAGACCCAGTACTTC. Its protein product is CSATTGTGDLKTQYF. V usage is TRBV20-1 and J usage is TRBJ2-5, with 10 positions matching TRBD1. V shed 4 bases, J shed 6 bases, and the junction held 11 bases outside the gene matches. This CDR3 is 15 amino acids long. Germline assignment: CDR1 DFQATT and CDR2 SNEGSKA (reference sequence).